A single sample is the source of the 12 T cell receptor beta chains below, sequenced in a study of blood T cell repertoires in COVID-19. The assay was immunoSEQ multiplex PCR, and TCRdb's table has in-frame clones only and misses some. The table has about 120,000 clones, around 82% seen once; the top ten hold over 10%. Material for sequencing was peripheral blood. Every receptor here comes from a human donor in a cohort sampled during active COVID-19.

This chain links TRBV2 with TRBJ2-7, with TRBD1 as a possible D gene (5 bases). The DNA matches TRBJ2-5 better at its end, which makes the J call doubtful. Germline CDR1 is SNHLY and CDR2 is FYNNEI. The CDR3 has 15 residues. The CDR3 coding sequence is TGTGCCAGCATTACCTCCAGGGTCTTCCAAGAGACCCAGTACTTC. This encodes CASITSRVFQETQYF.

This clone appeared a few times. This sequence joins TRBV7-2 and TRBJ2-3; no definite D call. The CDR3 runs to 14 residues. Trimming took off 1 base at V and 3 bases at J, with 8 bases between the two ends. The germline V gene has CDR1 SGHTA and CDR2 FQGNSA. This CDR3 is CASSLVAVTDTQYF. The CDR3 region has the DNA TGTGCCAGCAGCTTAGTGGCGGTGACAGATACGCAGTATTTT.

The DNA for the CDR3 is TGTGCCAGCAACCGACCGGGGTTCCACGAGCAGTACTTC. This gives the protein CASNRPGFHEQYF. J is TRBJ2-7 and V is TRBV9; a weak D match, TRBD2 (5 bases). Deletions cut 6 bases from V and 5 bases from J, with 15 bases between. This CDR3 region has 13 residues. Germline CDR1 and CDR2: SGDLS and YYNGEE.

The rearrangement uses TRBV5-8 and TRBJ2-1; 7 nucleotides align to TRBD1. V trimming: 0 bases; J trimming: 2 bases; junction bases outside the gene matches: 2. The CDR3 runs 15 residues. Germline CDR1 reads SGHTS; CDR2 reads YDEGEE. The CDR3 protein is CASSLVGGPYNEQFF. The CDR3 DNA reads TGTGCCAGCAGCTTGGTAGGGGGCCCCTACAATGAGCAGTTCTTC.

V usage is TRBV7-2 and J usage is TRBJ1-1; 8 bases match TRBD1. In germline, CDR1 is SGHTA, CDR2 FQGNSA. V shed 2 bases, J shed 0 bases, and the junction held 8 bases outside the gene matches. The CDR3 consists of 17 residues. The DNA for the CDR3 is TGTGCCAGCAGCTTAAATCCCAGGGGGCTCATGAACACTGAAGCTTTCTTT. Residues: CASSLNPRGLMNTEAFF.

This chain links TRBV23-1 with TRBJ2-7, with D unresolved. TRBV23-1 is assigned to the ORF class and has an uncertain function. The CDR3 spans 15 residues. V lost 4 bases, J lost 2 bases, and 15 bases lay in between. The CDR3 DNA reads TGCGCCAGCAGTCTATCCCGCGATAGCACCTACGAGCAGTACTTC. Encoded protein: CASSLSRDSTYEQYF.

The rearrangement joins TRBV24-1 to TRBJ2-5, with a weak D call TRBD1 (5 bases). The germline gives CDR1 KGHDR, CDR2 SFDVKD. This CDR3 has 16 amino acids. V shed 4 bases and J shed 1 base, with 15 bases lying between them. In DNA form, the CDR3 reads TGTGCCACCAGTGACCAAAAGACAGTTTTCCAAGAGACCCAGTACTTC. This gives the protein CATSDQKTVFQETQYF.

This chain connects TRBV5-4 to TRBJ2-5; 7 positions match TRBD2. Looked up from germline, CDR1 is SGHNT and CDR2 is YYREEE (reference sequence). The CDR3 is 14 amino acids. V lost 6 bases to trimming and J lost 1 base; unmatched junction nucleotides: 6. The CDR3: CASKSGLVQETQYF. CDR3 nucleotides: TGTGCCAGCAAATCAGGACTAGTCCAAGAGACCCAGTACTTC. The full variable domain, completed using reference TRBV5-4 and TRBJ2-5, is ETGVTQSPTHLIKTRGQQVTLRCSSQSGHNTVSWYQQALGQGPQFIFQYYREEENGRGNFPPRFSGLQFPNYSSELNVNALELDDSALYLCASKSGLVQETQYFGPGTRLLVL.

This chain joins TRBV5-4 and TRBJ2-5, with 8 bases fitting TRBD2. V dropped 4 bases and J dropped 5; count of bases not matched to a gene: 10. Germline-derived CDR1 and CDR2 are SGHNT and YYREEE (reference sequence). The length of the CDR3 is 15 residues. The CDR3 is CASSPGPASGETQYF. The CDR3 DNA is TGTGCCAGCAGCCCCGGCCCAGCTAGCGGGGAGACCCAGTACTTC.

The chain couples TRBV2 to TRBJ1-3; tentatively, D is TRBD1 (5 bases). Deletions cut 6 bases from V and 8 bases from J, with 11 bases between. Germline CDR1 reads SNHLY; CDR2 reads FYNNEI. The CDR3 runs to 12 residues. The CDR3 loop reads CASSFTGDTIYF. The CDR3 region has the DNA TGTGCCAGCAGCTTTACAGGAGACACCATATATTTT.

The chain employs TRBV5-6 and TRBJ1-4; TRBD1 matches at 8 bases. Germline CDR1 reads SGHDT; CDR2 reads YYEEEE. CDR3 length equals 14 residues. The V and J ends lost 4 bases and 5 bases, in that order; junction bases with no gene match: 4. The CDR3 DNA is TGTGCCAGCAGCCCGGACAGGGACAATGAAAAACTGTTTTTT. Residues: CASSPDRDNEKLFF. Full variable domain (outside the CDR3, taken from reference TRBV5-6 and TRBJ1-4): DAGVTQSPTHLIKTRGQQVTLRCSPKSGHDTVSWYQQALGQGPQFIFQYYEEEERQRGNFPDRFSGHQFPNYSSELNVNALLLGDSALYLCASSPDRDNEKLFFGSGTQLSVL.

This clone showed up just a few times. CDR3 sequence: CASSVGGPTYEQYF. The DNA for the CDR3 is TGTGCCAGCAGCGTAGGTGGGCCGACCTACGAGCAGTACTTC. The rearrangement joins TRBV9 to TRBJ2-7; D not resolved. The germline V and J ends were trimmed by 0 bases and 2 bases, with 9 bases remaining between them. Germline V gene lookup returns CDR1 SGDLS and CDR2 YYNGEE. The CDR3 is 14 amino acids. The variable domain in full, with the rest retrieved from reference TRBV9 and TRBJ2-7, is DSGVTQTPKHLITATGQRVTLRCSPRSGDLSVYWYQQSLDQGLQFLIQYYNGEERAKGNILERFSAQQFPDLHSELNLSSLELGDSALYFCASSVGGPTYEQYFGPGTRLTVT.